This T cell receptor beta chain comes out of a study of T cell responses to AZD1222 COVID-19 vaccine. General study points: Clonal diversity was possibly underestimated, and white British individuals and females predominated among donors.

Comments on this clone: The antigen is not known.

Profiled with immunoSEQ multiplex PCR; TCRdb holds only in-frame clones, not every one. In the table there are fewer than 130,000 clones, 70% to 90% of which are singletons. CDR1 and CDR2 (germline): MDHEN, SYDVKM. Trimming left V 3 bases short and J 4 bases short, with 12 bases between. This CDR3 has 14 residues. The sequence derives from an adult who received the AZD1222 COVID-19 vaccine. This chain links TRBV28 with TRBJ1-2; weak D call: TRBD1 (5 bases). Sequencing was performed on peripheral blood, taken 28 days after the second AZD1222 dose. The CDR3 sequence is CASSLTAALYGYTF. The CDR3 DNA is TGTGCCAGCAGTTTGACAGCCGCTCTCTATGGCTACACCTTC.